This T cell receptor beta chain was retrieved from a study of graft-versus-host responses after intestinal transplantation. Study-level information: Anti-thymocyte globulin induction, then tacrolimus and steroids for two to four years, went to all recipients.

Whole-study results and caveats: In recipient marrow, GvH clones were found, and some appeared first in ileum or blood.

This clone appeared once. The antigen remains undetermined. TCRdb's copy holds only in-frame clones and misses some; the assay was immunoSEQ multiplex PCR. The repertoire includes some 140,000 clones, 85% to 95% of them detected once, and approximately 0.2% sits in the top ten. CDR1 MDHEN and CDR2 SYDVKM come from the germline V gene. V lost 3 bases and J 7 bases, leaving 12 bases between the germline ends. The CDR3 is made up of 13 amino acids. This specimen was unstimulated CD4+ T cells sorted from spleen or lymph node cells, taken before intestinal transplant. The chain links TRBV28 to TRBJ1-1, with a tentative D call TRBD1 (5 bases). The TCR originated in a human donor who received an intestinal transplant. CDR3: CASSFPGAIEAFF. The CDR3 DNA reads TGTGCCAGCAGTTTCCCCGGGGCAATTGAAGCTTTCTTT.